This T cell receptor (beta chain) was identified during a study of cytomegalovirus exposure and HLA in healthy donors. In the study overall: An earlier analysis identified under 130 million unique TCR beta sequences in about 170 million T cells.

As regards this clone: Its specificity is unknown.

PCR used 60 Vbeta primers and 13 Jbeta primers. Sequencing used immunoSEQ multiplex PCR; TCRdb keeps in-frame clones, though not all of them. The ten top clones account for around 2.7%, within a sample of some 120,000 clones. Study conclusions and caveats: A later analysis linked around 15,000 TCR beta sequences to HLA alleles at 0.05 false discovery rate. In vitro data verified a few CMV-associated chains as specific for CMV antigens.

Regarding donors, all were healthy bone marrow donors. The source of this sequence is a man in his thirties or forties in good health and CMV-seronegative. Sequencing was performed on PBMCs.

CDR3 amino acids: CASSARSSYNSPLHF. DNA for the CDR3: TGTGCCAGCAGTGCCCGGAGCTCCTATAATTCACCCCTCCACTTT. V usage is TRBV2 and J usage is TRBJ1-6; D gene uncertain. The V gene lost 4 bases and the J gene lost 0 bases, with 7 bases spanning the gap. The CDR3 extends over 15 amino acids. Germline CDR1 and CDR2: SNHLY and FYNNEI.